This is a list of T cell receptor beta chains from one sample in a study of response to subunit inactivated influenza vaccine. TCRdb used MiXCR to reprocess the RT-PCR reads, holding one entry per CDR3 protein. The table records some 500,000 distinct CDR3 sequences, about an eighth of them present only once. Sample: PBMCs from blood, taken 45 days after vaccination. These receptor sequences come from a man aged 45-65 years who received an inactivated influenza vaccine. CDR3s include the opening cysteine and the closing phenylalanine or tryptophan. The size of a clone is reported for some rows only, either as once, few or many, or as a class for expanded clones.

j_call clone_size v_call cdr3_aa
TRBJ2-7 NA TRBV12-3/TRBV12-4 CASSSSSGRSGQYF
TRBJ1-4 NA TRBV20-1 CSATGVDEKLFF
TRBJ2-1 NA TRBV10-3 CVISESRLAGGEQFF
TRBJ1-1 NA TRBV18 CASSSTGGRTEAFF
TRBJ1-1 NA TRBV28 CASSFPTGRVDTEAFF
TRBJ1-5 many TRBV6-1 CASSDINSNQPQHF
TRBJ2-5 few TRBV3-1 CASSQVDSQETQYF
TRBJ1-4 few TRBV7-9 CASSSAGAGEKLFF
TRBJ2-7 many TRBV10-3 CAIRPDSSYEQYF
TRBJ2-3 few TRBV6-2/TRBV6-3 CASSFGGRARDTQYF